This passage covers 8 T cell receptor beta chains from one sample sequenced in a study of tissue T cells after allogeneic stem cell transplantation. Indicated time point: mouse harvest day 7 after allogeneic transplant. Mouse grafts combined 10^7 T-cell-depleted bone marrow cells with 10^6 splenic CD5+ T cells. Method: immunoSEQ multiplex PCR; TCRdb's copy keeps in-frame clones and lacks some. Of some 8,300 clones listed, 44% are singletons. The sample consisted of skin. These receptor sequences come from a female BALB/c mouse given C57BL/6 T cells with graft-versus-host disease after an allogeneic hematopoietic cell transplant.

To note about this clone: The genes are named according to mouse. The CDR3 end is not reached by the read, which stops 1 residue before it; the germline J gene fills it in. The rearrangement links TRBV26 to TRBJ1-4; D gene ambiguous. The CDR3 spans 12 residues. The germline gives CDR1 KGHPV, CDR2 FQNQEV (reference sequence). V lost 5 bases and J 4 bases, leaving 5 bases between the germline ends. CDR3 DNA (partial): TGTGCCAGCAGTAAGGGCAACGAAAGATTATTT. It codes for CASSKGNERLF. The full CDR3 is CASSKGNERLFF.

On this clone itself: Gene names denote mouse genes. Read data end 1 residue before the CDR3 end; the end is taken from the germline J gene. The chain joins TRBV13-3 to TRBJ2-7; D is possibly TRBD1 (6 bases). Trimming stripped 7 bases from V and 3 bases from J, with 11 bases between. Germline V gene sequence: CDR1 NNHDY, CDR2 SYVADS. The CDR3 is made up of 12 amino acids. The CDR3 DNA, read in part, is TGTGCCAGCGGCCGGGACATCTATGAACAGTAC. This sequence encodes CASGRDIYEQY. The entire CDR3 is CASGRDIYEQYF.

Note on this clone: Any gene name here is a mouse gene name. Read data end 1 residue before the CDR3 end; the end is taken from the germline J gene. This sequence joins TRBV19 and TRBJ2-7; 9 bases fit TRBD1. CDR1 and CDR2 from the germline V gene are FNHDT and SITEND (reference sequence). The V segment lost 4 bases and the J segment 2 bases; nucleotides outside the gene matches: 1. The length of the CDR3 is 13 residues. Partial CDR3 DNA: TGTGCCAGCAGTCGGGACAGGGCCTATGAACAGTAC. Translating gives CASSRDRAYEQY. The whole CDR3 sequence is CASSRDRAYEQYF.

As concerns this clone: Mouse germline and gene names are used. CDR3 residues: CSSSQTGTNSDYTF. The CDR3 DNA, read in part, is TGCTCCAGCAGTCAGACAGGGACAAACTCCGACTACACC. The V call is TRBV23, the J call TRBJ1-2; TRBD1, the table's D call, was not compared with the DNA. Coverage ceases 1 residue before the CDR3 finishes, and the germline J gene fills in the end. Per the germline V gene, CDR1 is KGHTA and CDR2 is FQNQQP. There are 14 residues in the CDR3.

This clone appeared a few times. The genes and germline here are from mouse. The CDR3 end is not reached by the read, which stops 1 residue before it; the germline J gene fills it in. Other DNA variants within this sample encode the same CDR3. The chain recombines TRBV26 with TRBJ1-4; D gene ambiguous. The CDR3 totals 14 residues. With 6 bases removed from V and 0 bases from J, the gap between germline ends came to 8 bases. The germline gives CDR1 KGHPV, CDR2 FQNQEV (reference sequence). CDR3 protein: CASRRQISNERLFF. CDR3 bases read: TGTGCCAGCAGGCGACAAATTTCCAACGAAAGATTATTT.

As concerns this clone: Gene names and germline match the mouse. The sequenced fragment ends 1 residue before the CDR3 boundary, so the rest is inferred from the germline J gene. This chain joins TRBV20 and TRBJ2-7; no clear D gene. Trimming left V 3 bases short and J 3 bases short, with 6 bases between. The CDR3 length is 11 residues. Germline values: CDR1 GFQATS, CDR2 STVNSAI. The sequenced part of the CDR3 DNA is TGTGGTGCTAGAGAGGGCTATGAACAGTAC. Its translation: CGAREGYEQY. The full CDR3 protein reads CGAREGYEQYF.

With regard to this clone: Gene and germline names: mouse. The observed sequence ends 1 residue before the CDR3 terminus, with the missing tail filled in from the germline J gene. The chain uses TRBV26 and TRBJ1-3; unclear D gene. Trimming shortened V by 4 bases and J by 4 bases, and 2 bases separated the two germline ends. The length of the CDR3 is 11 residues. From germline, CDR1 is KGHPV and CDR2 FQNQEV (reference sequence). The CDR3 is CASSPGNTLYF. The sequenced part of the CDR3 DNA is TGTGCCAGCAGTCCCGGAAATACGCTCTAT.

In the case of this clone: Gene names and germline match the mouse. The missing CDR3 end, 1 residue past where the read stops, is filled in from the germline J gene. Additional DNA sequences in this sample encode the identical CDR3. The V call is TRBV16, the J call TRBJ2-1; D not resolved. The germline V and J ends were trimmed by 1 base and 7 bases, with 8 bases remaining between them. CDR1 is SGHSA and CDR2 is FRNQAP in the germline V gene. The CDR3 has 13 amino acids. Partial CDR3 DNA: TGTGCAAGCAGCTTAGCGGGTGGGGCTGAGCAGTTC. Translating it yields CASSLAGGAEQF. The complete CDR3 sequence is CASSLAGGAEQFF.